This T cell receptor (beta chain) was sequenced during a study of graft-versus-host responses after intestinal transplantation. Study-level background: For 3 to 4 years after anti-thymocyte globulin induction, all recipients took tacrolimus and steroids.

Clones were sequenced by immunoSEQ multiplex PCR, and TCRdb holds only the in-frame ones, with some missing. The data contain 150,000 or so clones, about 90% of them singletons. This clone has just one count. As yet, its antigen is unknown. General study results and limits: Allografts from individuals with graft-donor T cell macrochimerism displayed high graft-versus-host to host-versus-graft clonal ratios. GvH clones turned up in recipient marrow; some had shown up first in ileum or blood.

Germline lookup yields CDR1 MDHEN and CDR2 SYDVKM. The CDR3 length is 13 residues. The V end was cut by 6 bases, the J end by 4 bases, with 12 bases between. The sequence derives from a human donor who received an intestinal transplant. This sample comprised unstimulated CD4+ T cells sorted from spleen or lymph node cells, obtained before intestinal transplant. The chain joins TRBV28 to TRBJ1-2; D is uncertain. The CDR3: CASSLVMAYGYTF. The CDR3 DNA follows: TGTGCCAGCAGCCTGGTAATGGCCTATGGCTACACCTTC.